This TCR beta chain appears in the sequencing data of a study of blood T cell repertoires in COVID-19. Overall study: There were acute and convalescent COVID-19 samples, and they came from the United States, Italy and Spain. The analysed material was cDNA or gDNA that came from T cells, B-cell-depleted T cells, or PBMCs.

This CDR3 is built from 16 residues. The J segment lost 3 bases and the V segment lost 1 base, leaving 6 bases of the junction unmatched. Germline assignment: CDR1 MNHEY and CDR2 SMNVEV (reference sequence). Original handling: Scientists estimated how many nucleated cells there were by amplifying reference gene primers. Clones were read by immunoSEQ multiplex PCR, and TCRdb kept only the in-frame ones, dropping some. The V and J calls and clone size are taken from that table; D and trimming were inferred from the DNA. The sample shows more than 130,000 clones, roughly 89% of them seen only once. J is TRBJ2-1 and V is TRBV27; 7 bases are shared with TRBD2. Specimen: peripheral blood. The TCR originated in a woman aged 40 to 50 with acute or convalescent COVID-19. The CDR3 is CASSLFAGVGYNEQFF. The DNA for the CDR3 is TGTGCCAGCAGTTTATTTGCGGGAGTGGGCTACAATGAGCAGTTCTTC.